This TCR beta chain is drawn from a study of vaccination and CD4 T cells after COVID-19. Whole-study results and caveats: In convalescent patients, a median about 88% of post-vaccine SARS-CoV-2-reactive clones appeared only after vaccination.

The Oncomine TCR Beta short-read assay was applied to DNA of cultured CD4+ T cells. TCRdb analysed the PCR reads with MiXCR anew, one entry per CDR3 protein. The sample carries 25,000 to 30,000 distinct CDR3 sequences, roughly 50% recorded once. Germline loops: CDR1 GTSNPN, CDR2 SVGIG (reference sequence). The CDR3 is made up of 13 amino acids. With 3 bases clipped from V and 6 bases from J, the junction kept 6 bases outside the gene matches. Treatment noted: roughly 10-day PBMC culture with coronavirus spike peptide pools or control peptides (ViraFEST assay). ViraFEST used peptide pools to expand antigen-specific T cells and subsequently sequenced their TCRs. Roughly 2.1 million PBMCs went into each well for culture with 9.5 to 10 IU/ml IL-2 and around 9.6 ug/ml peptide pools. Details on this clonotype: Its specificity is not known.

This chain links TRBV30 with TRBJ2-7; 9 nucleotides agree with TRBD2. This TCR came from a human donor who received a COVID-19 vaccine. Sample: CD4+ T cells from blood, cultured in vitro, taken before SARS-CoV-2 vaccination. CDR3 DNA sequence: TGTGCCTGGAGGGGGCGGGGGGGCCTCGAGCAGTACTTC. Translation: CAWRGRGGLEQYF.